This is a list of T cell receptor beta chains from one sample in a study of cytomegalovirus exposure and HLA in healthy donors. Only in-frame clones appear in the TCRdb table, and some are missing; sequencing was by immunoSEQ multiplex PCR. The table shows 100,000 or so clones, with about four fifths occurring only once. What was sequenced was PBMCs. These receptors came from a man between 25 and 39 years old in good health and CMV-seronegative. CDR3s include the opening cysteine and the closing phenylalanine or tryptophan. D genes are given only for firm matches. Size values are once, few and many counts, or a class for expanded clones, and some rows have none.

>-|TRBV28|TRBJ1-5|TRBD1
TGTGCCAGCAGTGCCATGGGACAGGGGGCTTTCAGGCAGCCCCAGCATTTT
CASSAMGQGAFRQPQHF
>-|TRBV10-3|TRBJ2-3|-
TGTGCCATCAGTGGGAGCCCTCTGCCCGGCACAGATACGCAGTATTTT
CAISGSPLPGTDTQYF
>-|TRBV2|TRBJ1-6|TRBD1
TGTGCCAGCAGTGTTCTTGGGACAGGGGGCCTCTATAATTCACCCCTCCACTTT
CASSVLGTGGLYNSPLHF
>-|TRBV5-5|TRBJ2-3|-
TGTGCCAGCAGCTTGGGGGCCGGGGTTGGTACGCAGTATTTT
CASSLGAGVGTQYF
>once|TRBV10-3|TRBJ1-2|TRBD1
TGTGCCATCAGATACAGGGGGGCACTGACTGATGGCTACACCTTC
CAIRYRGALTDGYTF
>few|TRBV2|TRBJ1-2|TRBD1
TGTGCCAGCATACGACAGGGGGCAGGGTATGGCTACACCTTC
CASIRQGAGYGYTF
>-|TRBV6-5|TRBJ2-7|TRBD1
TGTGCCAGCAGTAGGGACAGGCGCTCCTACGAGCAGTACTTC
CASSRDRRSYEQYF
>few|TRBV4-3|TRBJ1-2|TRBD1
TGCGCCAGCAGCCAAGCTTCCGGGACAGGATATGGCTACACCTTC
CASSQASGTGYGYTF
>-|TRBV7-8|TRBJ2-7|TRBD2
TGTGCCAGCAGCTTAGCCCCCGGACTAGCGGGGGGGCCGTTAGAGCAGTACTTC
CASSLAPGLAGGPLEQYF
>-|TRBV7-2|TRBJ1-1|-
TGTGCCAGCAGCTTCCGGACAGCGAACACTGAAGCTTTCTTT
CASSFRTANTEAFF
>-|TRBV27|TRBJ2-2|-
TGTGCCAGCAGTTTAACGGGAGTGGGCACCGGGGAGCTGTTTTTT
CASSLTGVGTGELFF
>-|TRBV4-1|TRBJ1-2|TRBD1
TGCGCCAGCAGCCAAAACTCGGACAGGGGAGATGGCTACACCTTC
CASSQNSDRGDGYTF
>-|TRBV27|TRBJ2-1|-
TGTGCCAGCAAACACAGGGACTCCTACAATGAGCAGTTCTTC
CASKHRDSYNEQFF
>-|TRBV5-4|TRBJ1-2|-
TGTGCCAGCAGAGAGGACAGAGGAACAGGTAGCTACACCTTC
CASREDRGTGSYTF
>-|TRBV19|TRBJ1-5|-
TGTGCCAGTCGCCCTTCAGGCAGAAATAGCAATCAGCCCCAGCATTTT
CASRPSGRNSNQPQHF
>-|TRBV25-1|TRBJ1-2|TRBD1
TGTGCCAGCAGTAAGACAGGGGCCTATGGCTACACCTTC
CASSKTGAYGYTF
>-|TRBV15|TRBJ2-7|-
TGTGCCACCAGCAGAGATCTCTACGAGCAGTACTTC
CATSRDLYEQYF
>-|TRBV7-2|TRBJ1-6|-
TGTGCCAGCAGCTTAGCCCCAGGGTCACCCCTCCACTTT
CASSLAPGSPLHF
>few|TRBV30|TRBJ1-1|-
TGTGCCTGGAGGCGGTCTCTCCAGGGCACTGAAGCTTTCTTT
CAWRRSLQGTEAFF
>-|TRBV29-1|TRBJ2-1|-
TGCAGCGTTGCCGTCGTCCTAGCGAACAATGAGCAGTTCTTC
CSVAVVLANNEQFF
>-|TRBV5-4|TRBJ1-1|-
TGTGCCAGCAGCTTGGCATCGGACACGCGTGCTTTCTTT
CASSLASDTRAFF
>few|TRBV4-3|TRBJ1-1|-
TGCGCCAGCGCCCTGAATCCGCCGGGGGGCACTGAAGCTTTCTTT
CASALNPPGGTEAFF
>-|TRBV4-3|TRBJ1-6|-
TGCGCCAGCAGCCAAGACCTTATTTGGACAGCAGAAAATTCACCCCTCCACTTT
CASSQDLIWTAENSPLHF
>once|TRBV13|TRBJ2-7|-
TGTGCCAGCAGTTCAGACAGCTACGAGCAGTACTTC
CASSSDSYEQYF
>-|TRBV10-3|TRBJ2-1|TRBD1
TGTGCCATCAGTGTAGGACAGGGTAACAATGAGCAGTTCTTC
CAISVGQGNNEQFF
>-|TRBV27|TRBJ1-1|TRBD1
TGTGCCAGCAGTGGACAGGGGGATGAAGCTTTCTTT
CASSGQGDEAFF
>-|TRBV11-2|TRBJ1-4|TRBD1
TGTGCCAGCAGCGGACAGGGGGCGGGAGGGAGTGAAAAACTGTTTTTT
CASSGQGAGGSEKLFF
>-|TRBV10-1|TRBJ2-1|TRBD2
TGCGCCAGCAGTGCGCCGCTAGCGGGAGGCCCCAATGAGCAGTTCTTC
CASSAPLAGGPNEQFF
>many|TRBV5-1|TRBJ2-2|TRBD2
TGCGCCAGCAGCCGGACTAGCGGTACCGGGGAGCTGTTTTTT
CASSRTSGTGELFF
>few|TRBV11-2|TRBJ2-1|TRBD2
TGTGCCAGCAGCTTCGGGACTAGCCTCAATGAGCAGTTCTTC
CASSFGTSLNEQFF
>-|TRBV28|TRBJ2-2|TRBD2
TGTGCCAGCAGTTCCTCCGAGCTAGCGGGGCCAACGAACACCGGGGAGCTGTTTTTT
CASSSSELAGPTNTGELFF
>-|TRBV19|TRBJ2-5|-
TGTGCCAGTAGTGCGGGGTTGTACCAAGAGACCCAGTACTTC
CASSAGLYQETQYF
>-|TRBV27|TRBJ2-7|-
TGTGCCAGCAGCCCCGGAGGGGATTACGAGCAGTACTTC
CASSPGGDYEQYF
>-|TRBV6-9|TRBJ2-7|TRBD1
TGTGCCAGCAGTTATCGGGACAGGGTAAAACTCTACGAGCAGTACTTC
CASSYRDRVKLYEQYF
>-|TRBV19|TRBJ1-4|-
TGTGCCAGTAGTATGGGGCAGAACCTCGGCACCGTTGAAAAACTGTTTTTT
CASSMGQNLGTVEKLFF
>-|TRBV7-9|TRBJ2-2|-
TGTGCCAGCAGCCCGGGGGTCCGGGAGGGGGAGCTGTTTTTT
CASSPGVREGELFF
>-|TRBV12-5|TRBJ2-5|TRBD2
TGTGCTAGTGGTTTAGGAGCAGCGGGAGATTCTGAGACCCAGTACTTC
CASGLGAAGDSETQYF
>-|TRBV5-1|TRBJ1-5|-
TGCGCCAGCAGCTTGAGTGGAGGTAATCAGCCCCAGCATTTT
CASSLSGGNQPQHF
>-|TRBV4-3|TRBJ2-1|TRBD1
TGCGCCAGCAGCCAAGAGTGGGCGGGACAGGGTCTTTATGAGCAGTTCTTC
CASSQEWAGQGLYEQFF
>-|TRBV28|TRBJ2-1|-
TGTGCCAGCAGCCCTATGGTCCAGGGAGGGTTCTTC
CASSPMVQGGFF
>-|TRBV12-5|TRBJ1-2|-
TGTGCTAGTGGATCCCGGACAGAACGTAGTACCTTC
CASGSRTERSTF
>-|TRBV30|TRBJ1-5|-
TGTGCCTCCCGACAGGCCGGGGGCAATCAGCCCCAGCATTTT
CASRQAGGNQPQHF
>-|TRBV28|TRBJ1-1|TRBD1
TGTGCCAGCAGTCCGACGAGGGGGCATAACACTGAAGCTTTCTTT
CASSPTRGHNTEAFF
>once|TRBV5-1|TRBJ2-5|TRBD1
TGCGCCAGCAACCCTCAGGGGGCCCGAGAGACCCAGTACTTC
CASNPQGARETQYF
>-|TRBV16|TRBJ2-1|-
TGTGCCAGCAGCCAAATAAGGGGCAATGAGCAGTTCTTC
CASSQIRGNEQFF
>-|TRBV5-1|TRBJ1-1|TRBD1
TGCGCCAGCAGCTTGGTCGGGACAGGGGGCGCAACTGAAGCTTTCTTT
CASSLVGTGGATEAFF
>-|TRBV7-9|TRBJ2-1|-
TGTGCCAGCAGCTCAACAGGGCACAATGAGCAGTTCTTC
CASSSTGHNEQFF
>-|TRBV28|TRBJ1-1|TRBD1
TGTGCCAGCAGATCACAGGGGGGAAACACTGAAGCTTTCTTT
CASRSQGGNTEAFF
>-|TRBV5-5|TRBJ2-7|TRBD1
TGTGCCAGCAGCTTCACGGGACAGGGGGCCAGGGAGCAGTACTTC
CASSFTGQGAREQYF
>-|TRBV10-1|TRBJ2-3|-
TGCGCCAGCAGTGTAGGGGCGGGAAGCACAGATACGCAGTATTTT
CASSVGAGSTDTQYF
>-|TRBV27|TRBJ1-6|-
TGTGCCAGCAGTTTATACTTGCAGGGAATCTCACCCCTCCACTTT
CASSLYLQGISPLHF
>-|TRBV19|TRBJ2-7|-
TGTGCCAGTAGTAGGGGGGAGAGCTCCTACGAGCAGTACTTC
CASSRGESSYEQYF
>-|TRBV9|TRBJ1-1|-
TGTGCCAGCAGCGTAGGACAAATGAACACTGAAGCTTTCTTT
CASSVGQMNTEAFF
>-|TRBV5-4|TRBJ2-7|TRBD2
TGTGCCAGCAGCTTGACGGCTAGCGGGGGGCCTGACGAGCAGTACTTC
CASSLTASGGPDEQYF
>-|TRBV19|TRBJ1-1|TRBD1
TGTGCCAGTAGTACACGGGATCAGGGGGTCAGGGACACTGAAGCTTTCTTT
CASSTRDQGVRDTEAFF
>-|TRBV2|TRBJ1-1|-
TGTGCCAGCAGTGCAACCCCCAAAGCAGGCGCTGAAGCTTTCTTT
CASSATPKAGAEAFF
>once|TRBV10-3|TRBJ1-2|-
TGTGCCATCAGCCTAGAACGCAGCTACACCTTC
CAISLERSYTF
>few|TRBV27|TRBJ2-1|-
TGTGCCAGCAGACTTTTGGACTACTACAATGAGCAGTTCTTC
CASRLLDYYNEQFF
>few|TRBV11-3|TRBJ2-1|-
TGTGCCAGCAGCTTACAGGGGCTCTCCTACAATGAGCAGTTCTTC
CASSLQGLSYNEQFF
>-|TRBV27|TRBJ2-2|TRBD2
TGTGCCAGCACCCCCCGACCAAGGGCGGGAGGTACCGGGGAGCTGTTTTTT
CASTPRPRAGGTGELFF